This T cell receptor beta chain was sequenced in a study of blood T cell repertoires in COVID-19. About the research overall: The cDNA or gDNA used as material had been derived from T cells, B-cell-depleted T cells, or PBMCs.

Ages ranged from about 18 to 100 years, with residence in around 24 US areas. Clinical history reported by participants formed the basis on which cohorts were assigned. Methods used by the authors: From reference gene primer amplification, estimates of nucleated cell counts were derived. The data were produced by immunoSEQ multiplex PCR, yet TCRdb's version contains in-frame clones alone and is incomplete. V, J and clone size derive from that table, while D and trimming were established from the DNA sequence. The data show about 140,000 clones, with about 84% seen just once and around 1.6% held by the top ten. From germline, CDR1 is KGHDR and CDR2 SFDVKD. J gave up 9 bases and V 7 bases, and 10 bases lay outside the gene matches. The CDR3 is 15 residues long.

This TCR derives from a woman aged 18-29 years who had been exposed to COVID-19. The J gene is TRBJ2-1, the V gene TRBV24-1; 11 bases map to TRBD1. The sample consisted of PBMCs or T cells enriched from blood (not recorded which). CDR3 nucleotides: TGTGCCACCAGCAAAACCGGGACAGGGGGGACTGAGCAGTTCTTC. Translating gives CATSKTGTGGTEQFF.